This entry lists 12 T cell receptor beta chains sequenced from one sample in a study of chronic HIV infection and antiretroviral therapy (dated by TCRdb to between 2014 and 2017). The protocol used for the library was 5' RACE. The sequencer was an Illumina MiSeq. Starting from the raw public reads, TCRdb applied fastp trimming at Q25, assembled clones with MiXCR and retained in-frame beta chains. All rows with the same CDR3 protein become a single entry with the most common DNA and genes. This sample has approximately 40,000 distinct CDR3 sequences in its table, and 8.2% of those were observed once. The biggest ten clones account for roughly 2.8% of the sample. The sequenced material came from peripheral blood. Receptors were obtained from an adult who had HIV and had not received antiretroviral therapy, or was an uninfected healthy control (not recorded which).

V is TRBV20-1 and J is TRBJ2-1, with TRBD2 matching 10 bases. This CDR3 comprises 18 residues. Germline assignment: CDR1 DFQATT and CDR2 SNEGSKA (reference sequence). The ends lost 1 base at V and 0 bases at J; junction bases unmatched: 9. The CDR3 sequence: CSARVPATSGRSYNEQFF. The CDR3 bases are TGCAGTGCTAGAGTTCCCGCGACTAGCGGGCGCTCCTACAATGAGCAGTTCTTC.

This clonotype came up many times. V usage is TRBV28 and J usage is TRBJ2-3, with a weak D call TRBD1 (5 bases). V was trimmed by 6 bases and J by 2 bases, leaving 15 bases between them. The CDR3 contains 15 residues. Germline V gives CDR1 MDHEN, CDR2 SYDVKM. The CDR3 reads CASRGAQLHTDTQYF. CDR3 DNA: TGTGCCAGCAGAGGGGCGCAACTACACACAGATACGCAGTATTTT.

The chain's CDR3 is CASRPTSGDTQYF. In DNA, the CDR3 is TGCGCCAGCAGGCCTACTAGCGGTGATACGCAGTATTTT. J is TRBJ2-3 and V is TRBV5-1; TRBD2 agrees at 8 bases. Germline trimming cut 5 bases from V and 6 bases from J; bases unmatched to any gene: 5. Germline V gene lookup returns CDR1 SGHRS and CDR2 YFSETQ. The CDR3 loop spans 13 amino acids.

The chain recombines TRBV6-5 with TRBJ2-5; D call uncertain. The CDR3 loop spans 15 amino acids. V was shortened by 2 bases and J by 2 bases, with 12 bases between the two germline ends. Per the germline V gene, CDR1 is MNHEY and CDR2 is SVGAGI. CDR3 sequence reads: CASSYGWAQQETQYF. As DNA, the CDR3 is TGTGCCAGCAGTTACGGATGGGCCCAACAAGAGACCCAGTACTTC.

There are many counts of this clonotype. V usage is TRBV27 and J usage is TRBJ2-2; D may be TRBD2 (5 bases). The CDR3 length is 15 residues. V was trimmed by 1 base and J by 1 base, leaving 7 bases between them. Germline V gene data show CDR1 as MNHEY and CDR2 as SMNVEV (reference sequence). The CDR3 spells CASSLFGVNTGELFF. DNA for the CDR3: TGTGCCAGCAGTTTATTCGGGGTGAACACCGGGGAGCTGTTTTTT.

This clonotype was observed at least ten times. The chain links TRBV5-1 to TRBJ1-1, with D uncertain. The CDR3 contains 14 residues. Germline lookup yields CDR1 SGHRS and CDR2 YFSETQ. V shed 0 bases and J shed 5 bases, with 11 bases lying between them. CDR3 in amino acids: CASSLEGSRTEAFF. As DNA, the CDR3 is TGCGCCAGCAGCTTGGAGGGTAGTAGGACTGAAGCTTTCTTT.

This clonotype was picked up one time. The CDR3 DNA is TGTGCCAGCAGCGAAATCGCAGCGGTAGGCTGTTACGAGCAGTACTTC. The encoded protein is CASSEIAAVGCYEQYF. The rearrangement joins TRBV2 to TRBJ2-7; tentative D call: TRBD2 (5 bases). The CDR3 totals 16 residues. Trimming stripped 6 bases from V and 4 bases from J, with 22 bases between. CDR1 is SNHLY and CDR2 is FYNNEI in the germline V gene.

This clonotype appeared a few times. The chain recombines TRBV7-9 with TRBJ2-1; 7 bases align to TRBD1. V shed 5 bases and J 7 bases; nucleotides not matched to a gene: 11. Germline V lookup: CDR1 SEHNR, CDR2 FQNEAQ (reference sequence). This CDR3 has 15 residues. CDR3 nucleotides: TGTGCCAGCAGCACCGGGACAGCCCTTTATAATGAGCAGTTCTTC. As protein: CASSTGTALYNEQFF.

In this sample, this clonotype turned up many times. The chain is built from TRBV11-3 and TRBJ2-3; D ambiguous. Per the germline V gene, CDR1 is SGHNT and CDR2 is YENEEA. V lost 1 base and J lost 0, with 2 bases in between. CDR3 length: 13 amino acids. DNA of the CDR3: TGTGCCAGCAGCTTAGGTAGCACAGATACGCAGTATTTT. It yields the protein CASSLGSTDTQYF.

This clonotype was picked up a small number of times. The chain carries TRBV9 and TRBJ1-1; maybe TRBD1 (6 bases). Trimming removed 0 bases from V and 11 bases from J, with 17 bases in between. CDR1 and CDR2 from the germline V gene are SGDLS and YYNGEE. The length of the CDR3 is 14 residues. The CDR3 region has the DNA TGTGCCAGCAGCGTAGGGGCAGGGGCCAGTGATGCTTTCTTT. It is translated as CASSVGAGASDAFF. The full variable domain, its missing parts supplied by reference TRBV9 and TRBJ1-1, is DSGVTQTPKHLITATGQRVTLRCSPRSGDLSVYWYQQSLDQGLQFLIQYYNGEERAKGNILERFSAQQFPDLHSELNLSSLELGDSALYFCASSVGAGASDAFFGQGTRLTVV.

The gene calls are TRBV4-3 and TRBJ2-3; 7 nucleotides align to TRBD2. Trimming took 1 base from V and 7 from J; bases not matched to a gene: 11. CDR3 length: 16 amino acids. Germline lookup yields CDR1 LGHNA and CDR2 YSLEER. The CDR3 loop is CASSQGIRRELNTQYF. The CDR3 region has the DNA TGCGCCAGCAGCCAAGGAATTCGGCGGGAGCTAAATACGCAGTATTTT.

The V and J genes are TRBV20-1 and TRBJ2-7, with a possible D match to TRBD1 (6 bases). V was shortened by 0 bases and J by 3 bases, with 12 bases between the two germline ends. Germline-derived CDR1 and CDR2 are DFQATT and SNEGSKA (reference sequence). The CDR3 sequence is 14 residues long. DNA for the CDR3: TGCAGTGCTAGAGATCGGCAGGGGAGCTACGAGCAGTACTTC. Translation: CSARDRQGSYEQYF.